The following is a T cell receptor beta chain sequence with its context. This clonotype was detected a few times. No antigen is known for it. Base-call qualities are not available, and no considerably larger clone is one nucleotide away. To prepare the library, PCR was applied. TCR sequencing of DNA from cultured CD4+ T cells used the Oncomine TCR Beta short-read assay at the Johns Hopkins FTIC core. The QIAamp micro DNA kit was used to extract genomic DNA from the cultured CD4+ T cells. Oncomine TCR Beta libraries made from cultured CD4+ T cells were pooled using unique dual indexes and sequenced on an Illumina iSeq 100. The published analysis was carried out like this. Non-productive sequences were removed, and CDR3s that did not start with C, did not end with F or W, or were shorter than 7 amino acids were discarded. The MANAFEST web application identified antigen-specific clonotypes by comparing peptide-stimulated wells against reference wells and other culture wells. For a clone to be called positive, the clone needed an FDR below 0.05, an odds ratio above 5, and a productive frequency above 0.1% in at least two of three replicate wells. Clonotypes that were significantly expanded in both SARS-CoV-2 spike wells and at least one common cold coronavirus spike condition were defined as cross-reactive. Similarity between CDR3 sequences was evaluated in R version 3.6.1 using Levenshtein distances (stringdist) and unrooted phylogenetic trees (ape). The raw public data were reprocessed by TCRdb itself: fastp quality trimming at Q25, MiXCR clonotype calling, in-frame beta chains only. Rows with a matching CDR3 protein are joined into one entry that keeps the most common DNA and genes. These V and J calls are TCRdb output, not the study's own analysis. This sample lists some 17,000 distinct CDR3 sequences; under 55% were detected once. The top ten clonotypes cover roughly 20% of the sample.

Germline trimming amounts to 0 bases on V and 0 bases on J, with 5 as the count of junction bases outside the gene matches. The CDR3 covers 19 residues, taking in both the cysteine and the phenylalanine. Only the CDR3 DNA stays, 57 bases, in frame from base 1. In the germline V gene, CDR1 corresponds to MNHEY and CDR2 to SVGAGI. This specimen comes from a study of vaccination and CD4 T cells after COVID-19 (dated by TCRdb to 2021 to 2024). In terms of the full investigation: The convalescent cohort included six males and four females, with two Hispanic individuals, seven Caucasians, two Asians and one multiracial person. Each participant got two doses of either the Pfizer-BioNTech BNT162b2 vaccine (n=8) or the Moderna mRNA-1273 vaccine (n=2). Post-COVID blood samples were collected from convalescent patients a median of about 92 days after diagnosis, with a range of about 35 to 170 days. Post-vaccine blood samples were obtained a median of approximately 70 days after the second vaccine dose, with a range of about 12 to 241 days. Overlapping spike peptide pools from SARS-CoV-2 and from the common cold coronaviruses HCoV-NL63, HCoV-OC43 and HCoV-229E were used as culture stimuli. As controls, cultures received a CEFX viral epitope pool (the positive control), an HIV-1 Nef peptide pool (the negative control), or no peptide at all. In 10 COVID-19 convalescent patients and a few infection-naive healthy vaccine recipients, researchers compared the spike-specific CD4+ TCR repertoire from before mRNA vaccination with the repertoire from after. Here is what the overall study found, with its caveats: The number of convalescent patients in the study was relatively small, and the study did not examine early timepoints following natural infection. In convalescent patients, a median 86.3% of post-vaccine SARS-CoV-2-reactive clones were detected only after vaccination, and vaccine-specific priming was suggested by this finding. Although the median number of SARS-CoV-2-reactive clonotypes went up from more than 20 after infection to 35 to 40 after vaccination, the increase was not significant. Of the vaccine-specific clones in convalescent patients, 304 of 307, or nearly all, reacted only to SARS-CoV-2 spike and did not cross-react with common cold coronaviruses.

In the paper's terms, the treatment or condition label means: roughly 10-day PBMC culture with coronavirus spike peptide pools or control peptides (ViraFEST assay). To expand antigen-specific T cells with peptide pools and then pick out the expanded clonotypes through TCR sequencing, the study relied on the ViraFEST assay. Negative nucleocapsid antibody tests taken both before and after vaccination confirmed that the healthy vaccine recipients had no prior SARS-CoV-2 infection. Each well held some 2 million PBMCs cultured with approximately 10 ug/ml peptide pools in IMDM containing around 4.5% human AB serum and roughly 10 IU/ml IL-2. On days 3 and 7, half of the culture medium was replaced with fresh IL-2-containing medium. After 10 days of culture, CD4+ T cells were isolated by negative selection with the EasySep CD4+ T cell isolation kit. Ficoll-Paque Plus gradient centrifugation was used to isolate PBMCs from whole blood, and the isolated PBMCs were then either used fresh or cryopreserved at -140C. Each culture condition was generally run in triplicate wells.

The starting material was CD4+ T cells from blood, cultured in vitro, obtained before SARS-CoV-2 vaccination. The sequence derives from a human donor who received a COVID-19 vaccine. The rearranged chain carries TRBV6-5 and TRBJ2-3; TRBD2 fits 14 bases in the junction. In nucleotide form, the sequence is TGTGCCAGCAGTTACTCAGGACTAGCGGGGGGTCCTAGCACAGATACGCAGTATTTT. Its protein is CASSYSGLAGGPSTDTQYF.